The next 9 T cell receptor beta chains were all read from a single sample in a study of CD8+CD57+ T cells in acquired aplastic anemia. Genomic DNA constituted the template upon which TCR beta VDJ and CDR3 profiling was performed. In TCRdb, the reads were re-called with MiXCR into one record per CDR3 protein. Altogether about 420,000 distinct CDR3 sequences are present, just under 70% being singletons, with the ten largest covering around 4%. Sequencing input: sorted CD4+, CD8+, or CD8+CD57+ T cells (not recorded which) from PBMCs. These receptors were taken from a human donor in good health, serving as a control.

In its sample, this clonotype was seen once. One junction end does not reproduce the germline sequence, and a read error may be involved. CDR3 region: CASSLQPQQGTEAFF. The CDR3 region has the DNA TGTGCCAGCAGCTTACAACCGCAACAGGGCACTGAAGCGTTCTTT. The V call is TRBV11-2, the J call TRBJ2-1; the D gene is possibly TRBD1 (6 bases). This CDR3 is built from 15 residues. Per germline, CDR1 SGHAT and CDR2 FQNNGV.

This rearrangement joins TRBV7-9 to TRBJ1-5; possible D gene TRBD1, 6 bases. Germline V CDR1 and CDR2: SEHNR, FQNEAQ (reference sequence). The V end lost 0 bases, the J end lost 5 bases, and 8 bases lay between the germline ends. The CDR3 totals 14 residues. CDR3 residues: CASSLANRDQPQHF. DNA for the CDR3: TGTGCCAGCAGCTTAGCGAACAGGGATCAGCCCCAGCATTTT.

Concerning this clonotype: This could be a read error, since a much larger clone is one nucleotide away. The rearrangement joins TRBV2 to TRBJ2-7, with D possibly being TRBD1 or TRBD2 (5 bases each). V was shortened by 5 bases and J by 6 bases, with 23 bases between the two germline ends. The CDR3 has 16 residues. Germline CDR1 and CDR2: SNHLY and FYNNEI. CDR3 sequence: CASSFPGAPPRGEQYF. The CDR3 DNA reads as TGTGCCAGCAGTTTCCCCGGGGCCCCCCCCAGAGGCGAGCAGTACTTC.

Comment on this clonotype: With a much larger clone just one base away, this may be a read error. The CDR3 DNA reads as TGCGCCAGCAGCTTGGAAGCTTTTAACTATGGCTACACCTTC. This encodes CASSLEAFNYGYTF. The chain uses TRBV5-1 and TRBJ1-2; D is uncertain. The CDR3 extends over 14 amino acids. The V gene's germline CDR1 is SGHRS and CDR2 YFSETQ. Trimming took 0 bases from V and 1 from J, leaving 7 bases between them. The variable domain in full, with the rest retrieved from reference TRBV5-1 and TRBJ1-2, is KAGVTQTPRYLIKTRGQQVTLSCSPISGHRSVSWYQQTPGQGLQFLFEYFSETQRNKGNFPGRFSGRQFSNSRSEMNVSTLELGDSALYLCASSLEAFNYGYTFGSGTRLTVV.

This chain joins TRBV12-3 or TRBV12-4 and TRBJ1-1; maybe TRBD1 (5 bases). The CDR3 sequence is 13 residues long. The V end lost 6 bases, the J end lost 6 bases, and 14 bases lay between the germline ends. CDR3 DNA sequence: TGTGCCAGCAGCTTCGCCCCGGGGGCTGAAGCTTTCTTT. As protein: CASSFAPGAEAFF.

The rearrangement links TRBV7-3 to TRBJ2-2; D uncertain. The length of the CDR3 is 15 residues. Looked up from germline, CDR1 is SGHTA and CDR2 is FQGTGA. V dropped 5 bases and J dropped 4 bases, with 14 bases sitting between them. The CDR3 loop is CASSLKAGITGELFF. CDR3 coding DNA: TGTGCCAGCAGCCTCAAGGCTGGTATCACCGGGGAGCTGTTTTTT.

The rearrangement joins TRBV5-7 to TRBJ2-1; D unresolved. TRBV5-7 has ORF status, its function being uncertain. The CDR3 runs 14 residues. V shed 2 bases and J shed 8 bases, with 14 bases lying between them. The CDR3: CASSLSLVGDEQFF. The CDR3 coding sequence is TGTGCCAGCAGCTTATCACTTGTTGGAGATGAGCAGTTCTTC.

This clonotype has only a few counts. CDR3 in DNA: TGTGCCACCGGACGGGGCAGGCAGGAGACCCAGTACTTC. Amino acid sequence: CATGRGRQETQYF. The gene calls are TRBV24-1 and TRBJ2-5; D tentatively fits TRBD1 or TRBD2 (5 bases each). Germline assignment: CDR1 KGHDR and CDR2 SFDVKD. V gave up 9 bases and J gave up 5 bases, with 15 bases separating them. CDR3 length: 13 amino acids.

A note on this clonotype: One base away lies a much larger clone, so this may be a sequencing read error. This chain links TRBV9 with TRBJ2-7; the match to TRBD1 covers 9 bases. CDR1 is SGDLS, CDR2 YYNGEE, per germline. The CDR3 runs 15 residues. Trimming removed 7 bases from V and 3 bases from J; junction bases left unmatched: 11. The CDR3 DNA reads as TGTGCCAGCGGTTACGGGGACAGGGCGGGCTACGAGCAGTACTTC. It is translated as CASGYGDRAGYEQYF.